A selection of T cell receptor beta chains follows, all from one sample in a study of blood T cell repertoires in COVID-19. Sequencing was performed with immunoSEQ multiplex PCR; in TCRdb, only in-frame clones are kept and a portion is missing. Of about 280,000 clones listed, roughly 86% are singletons. The sample comprised peripheral blood. Receptor source: a woman younger than 45 with COVID-19, enrolled during active disease. CDR3s include the opening cysteine and the closing phenylalanine or tryptophan. Fields, in order: CDR3 DNA, CDR3 protein, clone size, V gene, D gene, J gene. The D gene is left open where the match is weak. Expanded clones get a size class; other rows say once, few or many, or leave the size out.

TGTGCCAGCAGAGGGAGTACCTCCTACAATGAGCAGTTCTTC	CASRGSTSYNEQFF	NA	TRBV6-6	NA	TRBJ2-1
TGTGCCAGCAGTCACAGGGTTAATCAGCCCCAGCATTTT	CASSHRVNQPQHF	NA	TRBV12-3/TRBV12-4	NA	TRBJ1-5
TGCAGTGCTAGTGGTGAGACAGGGGGTCACGAGCAGTACTTC	CSASGETGGHEQYF	once	TRBV20-1	TRBD1	TRBJ2-7
TGTGCCAGCAGCTTAAGACTAGCGGGAGTAGCCGGGGAGCTGTTTTTT	CASSLRLAGVAGELFF	NA	TRBV11-2	TRBD2	TRBJ2-2
TGCAGTGCTAGTAGGACAGGGGGCGTCGGCTACACCTTC	CSASRTGGVGYTF	NA	TRBV20-1	TRBD1	TRBJ1-2
TGTGCCAGCAGCTTATCAGACAATGAGCAGTTCTTC	CASSLSDNEQFF	NA	TRBV7-6	NA	TRBJ2-1
TGCGCCAGCAGCCAGGGACATTTCTACGAGCAGTACTTC	CASSQGHFYEQYF	NA	TRBV4-1	NA	TRBJ2-7
TGTGCCAGCAGTTACTCTTCTAGCGGGAGGGACACCGGGGAGCTGTTTTTT	CASSYSSSGRDTGELFF	NA	TRBV6-2/TRBV6-3	TRBD2	TRBJ2-2
TGTGCCAGCAGTCAACAGGGTTTCTACGGCTACACCTTC	CASSQQGFYGYTF	NA	TRBV27	NA	TRBJ1-2
TGTGCCAGCAGCTTAGCAGGACATAATGAGCAGTTCTTC	CASSLAGHNEQFF	NA	TRBV7-3	NA	TRBJ2-1
TGTGCCAGTAGTGTCGGACAGGGGCGAAATCAGCCCCAGCATTTT	CASSVGQGRNQPQHF	NA	TRBV19	TRBD1	TRBJ1-5
TGTGCCAGCAGCTTGGCCCGAGGGTCCGAGCAGTACTTC	CASSLARGSEQYF	NA	TRBV5-6	NA	TRBJ2-7
TGTGCCAGCAGTGCGGGGACTTATGGCTACACCTTC	CASSAGTYGYTF	NA	TRBV28	NA	TRBJ1-2
TGTGCCAGCAGCTTAGGACAGTCGGCTAACTATGGCTACACCTTC	CASSLGQSANYGYTF	NA	TRBV7-9	NA	TRBJ1-2
TGTGCCAGCAGTTTTGAGGGACAGGGCTACGAGCAGTACTTC	CASSFEGQGYEQYF	few	TRBV28	TRBD1	TRBJ2-7
TGCGCCAGCAGCCAAGACTGGACAGGGGGAAACACTGAAGCTTTCTTT	CASSQDWTGGNTEAFF	NA	TRBV4-1	TRBD1	TRBJ1-1
TGTGCCAGCAGAAAGGGGGAGACTGAAGCTTTCTTT	CASRKGETEAFF	once	TRBV7-9	NA	TRBJ1-1
TGCGCCAGCAGCCTGGGGGCAGGGTGGAGCAATCAGCCCCAGCATTTT	CASSLGAGWSNQPQHF	NA	TRBV4-1	NA	TRBJ1-5
TGCGCCAGCAGTGGGAGTGAGGAGACCCAGTACTTC	CASSGSEETQYF	NA	TRBV10-1	NA	TRBJ2-5
TGTGCCAGCAGCGCAGGGGCCCCCGGGACTGAAGCTTTCTTT	CASSAGAPGTEAFF	once	TRBV27	NA	TRBJ1-1
TGTGCCAGCATTCGGGGGACCGCCTCCTACGAGCAGTACTTC	CASIRGTASYEQYF	NA	TRBV6-5	NA	TRBJ2-7
TGTGCCATCAGTGTTCAGGGACTAGAGCAGCCCCAGCATTTT	CAISVQGLEQPQHF	few	TRBV10-3	NA	TRBJ1-5
TGTGCCAGCACCGGTGGACAGGGGTTTTACAATGAGCAGTTCTTC	CASTGGQGFYNEQFF	NA	TRBV27	TRBD1	TRBJ2-1
TGTGCCAGCAGTTACTCGAGGGTAGCGGAGACCCAGTACTTC	CASSYSRVAETQYF	NA	TRBV6-5	NA	TRBJ2-5
TGTGCCAGCAGCTTAGGGGCTAGCGGGGGCTCCTACAATGAGCAGTTCTTC	CASSLGASGGSYNEQFF	NA	TRBV11-2	TRBD2	TRBJ2-1